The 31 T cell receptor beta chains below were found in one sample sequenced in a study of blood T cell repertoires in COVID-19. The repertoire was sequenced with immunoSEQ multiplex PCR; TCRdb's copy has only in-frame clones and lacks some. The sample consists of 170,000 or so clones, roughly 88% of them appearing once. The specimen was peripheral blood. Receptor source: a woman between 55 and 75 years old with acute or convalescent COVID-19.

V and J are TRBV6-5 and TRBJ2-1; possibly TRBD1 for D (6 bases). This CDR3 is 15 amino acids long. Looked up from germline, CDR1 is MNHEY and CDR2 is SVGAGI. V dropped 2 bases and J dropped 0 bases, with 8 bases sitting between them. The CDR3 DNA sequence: TGTGCCAGCAGTTACGTACAGGGCTCCTACAATGAGCAGTTCTTC. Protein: CASSYVQGSYNEQFF.

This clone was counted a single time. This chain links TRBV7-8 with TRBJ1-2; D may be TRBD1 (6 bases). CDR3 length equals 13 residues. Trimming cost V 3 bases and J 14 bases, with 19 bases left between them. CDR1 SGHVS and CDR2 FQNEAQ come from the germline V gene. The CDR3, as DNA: TGTGCCAGCAGCTTGAGGGGGACCGGGACATCTACCTTC. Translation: CASSLRGTGTSTF. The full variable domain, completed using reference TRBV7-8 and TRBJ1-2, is GAGVSQSPRYKVAKRGQDVALRCDPISGHVSLFWYQQALGQGPEFLTYFQNEAQLDKSGLPSDRFFAERPEGSVSTLKIQRTQQEDSAVYLCASSLRGTGTSTFGSGTRLTVV.

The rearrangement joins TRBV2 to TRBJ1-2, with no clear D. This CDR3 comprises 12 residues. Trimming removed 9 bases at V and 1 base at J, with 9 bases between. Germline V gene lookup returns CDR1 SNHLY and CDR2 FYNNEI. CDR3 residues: CASGDRNYGYTF. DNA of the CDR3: TGTGCCAGTGGAGATCGTAACTATGGCTACACCTTC.

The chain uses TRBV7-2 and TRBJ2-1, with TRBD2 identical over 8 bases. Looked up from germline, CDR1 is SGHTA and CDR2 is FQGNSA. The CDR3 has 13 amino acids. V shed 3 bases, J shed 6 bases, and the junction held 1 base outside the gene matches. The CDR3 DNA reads TGTGCCAGCAGCTTCGGGACTAGCAATGAGCAGTTCTTC. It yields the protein CASSFGTSNEQFF.

The chain's CDR3 is CALGEGNTGELFF. CDR3 in DNA: TGTGCCCTTGGAGAGGGGAACACCGGGGAGCTGTTTTTT. The J gene is TRBJ2-2, the V gene TRBV19, with D perhaps TRBD2 (5 bases). The germline CDR1 and CDR2 sequences are LNHDA and SQIVND (reference sequence). V was shortened by 11 bases and J by 1 base, with 11 bases between the two germline ends. CDR3 length equals 13 residues.

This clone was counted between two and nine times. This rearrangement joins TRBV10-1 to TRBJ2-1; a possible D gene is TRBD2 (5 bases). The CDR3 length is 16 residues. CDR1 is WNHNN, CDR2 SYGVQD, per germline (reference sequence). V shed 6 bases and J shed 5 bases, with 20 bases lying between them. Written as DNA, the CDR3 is TGCGCCAGCAGGGGAGCCGGCTGGGATGGGGACAATGAGCAGTTCTTC. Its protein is CASRGAGWDGDNEQFF.

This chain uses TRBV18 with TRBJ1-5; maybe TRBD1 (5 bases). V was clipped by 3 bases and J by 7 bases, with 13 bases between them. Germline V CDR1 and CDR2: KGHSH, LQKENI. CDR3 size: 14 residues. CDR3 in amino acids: CASSPAQGTQPQHF. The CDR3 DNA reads TGTGCCAGCTCACCGGCGCAGGGAACCCAGCCCCAGCATTTT.

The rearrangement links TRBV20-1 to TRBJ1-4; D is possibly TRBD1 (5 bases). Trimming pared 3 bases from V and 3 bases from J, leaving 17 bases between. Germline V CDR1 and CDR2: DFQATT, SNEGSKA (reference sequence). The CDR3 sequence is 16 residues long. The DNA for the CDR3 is TGCAGTGCTAGTTTAGACAGCTCCAGGGCTAATGAAAAACTGTTTTTT. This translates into CSASLDSSRANEKLFF.

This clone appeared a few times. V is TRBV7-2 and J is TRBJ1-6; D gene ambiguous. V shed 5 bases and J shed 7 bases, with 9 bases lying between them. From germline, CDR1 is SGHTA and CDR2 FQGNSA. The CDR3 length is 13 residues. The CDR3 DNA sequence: TGTGCCAGCAGCCGAGGAGGGAATTCACCCCTCCACTTT. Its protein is CASSRGGNSPLHF.

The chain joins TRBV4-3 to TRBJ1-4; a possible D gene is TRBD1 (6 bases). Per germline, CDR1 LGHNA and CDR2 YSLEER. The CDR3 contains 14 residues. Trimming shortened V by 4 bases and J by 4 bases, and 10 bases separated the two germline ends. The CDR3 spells CASSLGAYNEKLFF. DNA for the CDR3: TGCGCCAGCAGCCTGGGGGCTTATAATGAAAAACTGTTTTTT.

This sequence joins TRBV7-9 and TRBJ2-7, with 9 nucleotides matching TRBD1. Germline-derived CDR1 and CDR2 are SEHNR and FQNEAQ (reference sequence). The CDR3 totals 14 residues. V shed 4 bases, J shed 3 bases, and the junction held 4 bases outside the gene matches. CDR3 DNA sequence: TGTGCCAGCAGCTCACGACAGGGGGTCTACGAGCAGTACTTC. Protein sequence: CASSSRQGVYEQYF.

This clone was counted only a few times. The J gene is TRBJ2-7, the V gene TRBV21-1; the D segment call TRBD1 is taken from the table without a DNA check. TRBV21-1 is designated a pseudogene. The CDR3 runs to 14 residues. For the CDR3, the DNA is TGTGCCAGCAGCAAGCAAGGGAAGGGGAACGAGCAGTACTTC. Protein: CASSKQGKGNEQYF.

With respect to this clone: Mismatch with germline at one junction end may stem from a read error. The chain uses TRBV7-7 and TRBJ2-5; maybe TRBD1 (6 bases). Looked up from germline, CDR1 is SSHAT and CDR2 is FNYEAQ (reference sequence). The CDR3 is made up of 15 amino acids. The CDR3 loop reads CASSLSKGVEETQYF. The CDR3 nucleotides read TGTGCTAGCAGCTTATCCAAGGGGGTGGAAGAGACCCAGTACTTC.

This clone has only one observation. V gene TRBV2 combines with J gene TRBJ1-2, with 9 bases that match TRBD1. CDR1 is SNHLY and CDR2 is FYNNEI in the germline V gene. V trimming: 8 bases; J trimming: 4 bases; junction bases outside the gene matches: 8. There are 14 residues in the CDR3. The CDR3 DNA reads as TGTGCCAGCGCGGGGACAGGGACCATCTATGGCTACACCTTC. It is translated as CASAGTGTIYGYTF.

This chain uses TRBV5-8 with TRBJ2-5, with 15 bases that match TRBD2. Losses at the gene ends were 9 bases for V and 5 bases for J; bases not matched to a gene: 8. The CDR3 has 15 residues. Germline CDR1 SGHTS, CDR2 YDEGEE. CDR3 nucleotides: TGTGCCACTCGGACTAGCGGGGGGGCCGGGGAGACCCAGTACTTC. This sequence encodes CATRTSGGAGETQYF.

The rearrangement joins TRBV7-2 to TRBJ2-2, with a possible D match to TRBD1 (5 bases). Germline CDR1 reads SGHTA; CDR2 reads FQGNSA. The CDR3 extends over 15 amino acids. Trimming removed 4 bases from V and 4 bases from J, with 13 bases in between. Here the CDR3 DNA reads TGTGCCAGCAGCTATTCCAGGGTGCCCACCGGGGAGCTGTTTTTT. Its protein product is CASSYSRVPTGELFF.

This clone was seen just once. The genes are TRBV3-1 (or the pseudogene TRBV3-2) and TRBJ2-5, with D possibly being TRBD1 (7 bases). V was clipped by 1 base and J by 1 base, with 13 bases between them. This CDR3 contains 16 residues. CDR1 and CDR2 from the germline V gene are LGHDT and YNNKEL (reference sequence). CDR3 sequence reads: CASSQGQGGFQETQYF. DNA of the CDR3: TGTGCCAGCAGCCAAGGACAGGGAGGATTCCAAGAGACCCAGTACTTC.

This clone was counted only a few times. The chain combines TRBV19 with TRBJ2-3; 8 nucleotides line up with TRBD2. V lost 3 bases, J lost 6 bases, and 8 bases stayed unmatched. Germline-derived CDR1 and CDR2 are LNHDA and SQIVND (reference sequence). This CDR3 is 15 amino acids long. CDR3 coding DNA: TGTGCCAGTAGTATCCAGCGGGGGATGGGGGATACGCAGTATTTT. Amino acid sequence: CASSIQRGMGDTQYF.

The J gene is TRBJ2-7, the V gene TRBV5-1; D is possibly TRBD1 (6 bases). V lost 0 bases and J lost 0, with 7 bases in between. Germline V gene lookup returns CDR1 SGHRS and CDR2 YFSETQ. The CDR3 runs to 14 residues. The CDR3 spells CASSLDRDSYEQYF. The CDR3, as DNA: TGCGCCAGCAGCTTGGACAGGGACTCCTACGAGCAGTACTTC.

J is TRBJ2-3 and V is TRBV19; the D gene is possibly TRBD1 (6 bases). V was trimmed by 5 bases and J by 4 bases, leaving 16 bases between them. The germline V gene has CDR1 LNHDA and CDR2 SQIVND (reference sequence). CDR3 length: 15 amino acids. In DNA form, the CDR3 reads TGTGCCAGTAGTGCACCCGGACAGATCCCAGATACGCAGTATTTT. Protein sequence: CASSAPGQIPDTQYF.

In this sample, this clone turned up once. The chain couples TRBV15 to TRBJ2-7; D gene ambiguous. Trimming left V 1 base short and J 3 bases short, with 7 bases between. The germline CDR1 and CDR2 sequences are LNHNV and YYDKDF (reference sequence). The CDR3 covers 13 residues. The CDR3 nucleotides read TGTGCCACCAGCAGAGGGCAGAACTACGAGCAGTACTTC. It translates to CATSRGQNYEQYF.

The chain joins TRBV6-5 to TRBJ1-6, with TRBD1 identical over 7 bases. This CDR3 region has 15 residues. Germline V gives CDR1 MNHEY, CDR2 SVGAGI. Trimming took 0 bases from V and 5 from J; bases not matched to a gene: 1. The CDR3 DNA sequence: TGTGCCAGCAGTTACTCGACAGGGCATAATTCACCCCTCCACTTT. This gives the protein CASSYSTGHNSPLHF.

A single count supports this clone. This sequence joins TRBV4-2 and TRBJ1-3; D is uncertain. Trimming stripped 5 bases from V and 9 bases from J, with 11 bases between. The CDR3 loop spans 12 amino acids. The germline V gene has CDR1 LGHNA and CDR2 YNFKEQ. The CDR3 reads CASSGGIGTIYF. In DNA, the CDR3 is TGTGCCAGCAGCGGAGGGATCGGCACCATATATTTT.

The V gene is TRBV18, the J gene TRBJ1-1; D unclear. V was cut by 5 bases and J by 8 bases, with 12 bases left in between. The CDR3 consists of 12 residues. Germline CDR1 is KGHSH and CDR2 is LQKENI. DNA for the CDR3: TGTGCCAGCTCATTAGGGAGGGAGGAAGCTTTCTTT. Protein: CASSLGREEAFF.

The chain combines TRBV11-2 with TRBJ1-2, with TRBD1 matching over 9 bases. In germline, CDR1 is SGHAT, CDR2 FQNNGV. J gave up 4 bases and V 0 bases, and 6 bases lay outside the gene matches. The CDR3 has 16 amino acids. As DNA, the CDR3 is TGTGCCAGCAGCTTAGACCCCACAGGGGGCGCCTATGGCTACACCTTC. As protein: CASSLDPTGGAYGYTF.

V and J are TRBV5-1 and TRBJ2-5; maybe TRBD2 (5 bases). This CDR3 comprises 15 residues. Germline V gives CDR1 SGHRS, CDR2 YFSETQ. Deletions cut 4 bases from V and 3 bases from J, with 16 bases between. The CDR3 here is CASSPGRAREETQYF. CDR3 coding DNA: TGCGCCAGCAGCCCCGGCCGAGCGAGGGAAGAGACCCAGTACTTC.

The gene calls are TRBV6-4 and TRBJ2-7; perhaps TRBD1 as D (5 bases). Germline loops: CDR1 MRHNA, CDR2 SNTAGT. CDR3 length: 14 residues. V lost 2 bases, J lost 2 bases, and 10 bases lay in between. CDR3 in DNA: TGTGCCAGCAGTGACGACAGTCCTCCCTACGAGCAGTACTTC. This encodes CASSDDSPPYEQYF.

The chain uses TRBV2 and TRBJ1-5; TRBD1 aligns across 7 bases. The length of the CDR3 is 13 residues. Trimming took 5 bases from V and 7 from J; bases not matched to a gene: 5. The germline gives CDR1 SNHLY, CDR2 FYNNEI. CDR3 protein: CASSSEDRQPQHF. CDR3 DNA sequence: TGTGCCAGCAGTTCAGAGGACAGGCAGCCCCAGCATTTT.

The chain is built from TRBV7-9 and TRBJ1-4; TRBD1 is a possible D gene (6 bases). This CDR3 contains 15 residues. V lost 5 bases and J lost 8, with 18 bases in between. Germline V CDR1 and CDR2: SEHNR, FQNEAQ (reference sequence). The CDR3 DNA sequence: TGTGCCAGCAGCCTAACAGGGTATCGGGACGAAAAACTGTTTTTT. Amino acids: CASSLTGYRDEKLFF.

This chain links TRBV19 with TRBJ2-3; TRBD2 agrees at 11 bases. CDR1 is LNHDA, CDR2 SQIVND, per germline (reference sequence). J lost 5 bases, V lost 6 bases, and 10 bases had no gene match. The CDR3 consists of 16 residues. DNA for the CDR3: TGTGCCAGTAGCCCGTCCTTAGCGGGGGGGAAAGATACGCAGTATTTT. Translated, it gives CASSPSLAGGKDTQYF.

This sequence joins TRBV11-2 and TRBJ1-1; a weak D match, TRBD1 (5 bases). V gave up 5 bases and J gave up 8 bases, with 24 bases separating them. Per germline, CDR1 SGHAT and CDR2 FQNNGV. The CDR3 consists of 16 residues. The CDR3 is CASSLDRLAVGREAFF. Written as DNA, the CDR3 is TGTGCCAGCAGCCTTGACAGATTAGCTGTTGGGCGGGAAGCTTTCTTT.